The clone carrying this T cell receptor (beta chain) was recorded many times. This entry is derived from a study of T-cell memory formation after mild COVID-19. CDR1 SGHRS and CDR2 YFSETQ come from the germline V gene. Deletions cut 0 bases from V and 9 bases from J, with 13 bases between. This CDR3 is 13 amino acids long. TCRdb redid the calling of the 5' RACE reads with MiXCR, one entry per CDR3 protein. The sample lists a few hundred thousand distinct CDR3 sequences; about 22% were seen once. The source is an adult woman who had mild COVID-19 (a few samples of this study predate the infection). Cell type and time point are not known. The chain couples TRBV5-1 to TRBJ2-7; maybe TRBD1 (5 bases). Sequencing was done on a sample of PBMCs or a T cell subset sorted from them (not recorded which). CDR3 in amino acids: CASSLGQNSPQYF. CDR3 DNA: TGCGCCAGCAGCTTGGGACAGAACTCCCCGCAGTACTTC.